This is a list of T cell receptor beta chains from one sample in a study of T cell responses to AZD1222 COVID-19 vaccine. Repertoires were generated with immunoSEQ multiplex PCR, while TCRdb's copy carries only in-frame clones and drops some. In the table there are about 180,000 clones, about 93% of which are singletons. Source: peripheral blood, taken 28 days after the second dose of the MenACWY control vaccine. These receptors all stem from an adult who received the MenACWY meningococcal vaccine as a control. CDR3s include the opening cysteine and the closing phenylalanine or tryptophan. D genes are given only for firm matches. Clone size is shown for a subset of rows, as once, few, many or a class of expanded clone.

>TRBJ1-3|NA|NA|TRBV6-5
TGTGCCAGCAGTTACTCGAGACCGAGCTCTGGAAACACCATATATTTT
CASSYSRPSSGNTIYF
>TRBJ2-7|NA|TRBD1|TRBV28
TGTGCCAGCAGGGGGACAGGGAGCTCCTACGAGCAGTACTTC
CASRGTGSSYEQYF
>TRBJ1-1|NA|TRBD1|TRBV12-3/TRBV12-4
TGTGCCAGCACCCTCGGACAGGGGGGGGCTTTCTTT
CASTLGQGGAFF
>TRBJ1-2|NA|NA|TRBV28
TGTGCCAGCAGTTCACCGGCAGGACAAGTATATGGCTACACCTTC
CASSSPAGQVYGYTF
>TRBJ1-6|NA|NA|TRBV29-1
TGCAGCGTTGCGGGGCAGGGGAGGTCACCCCTCCACTTT
CSVAGQGRSPLHF
>TRBJ1-2|NA|TRBD1|TRBV18
TGTGCCAGCTCACCACCGGGACAGGGTTCCGGCTACACCTTC
CASSPPGQGSGYTF
>TRBJ1-5|NA|NA|TRBV6-5
TGTGCCAGCAGTTCAGACCGGGGCTTCAATCAGCCCCAGCATTTT
CASSSDRGFNQPQHF
>TRBJ1-2|NA|TRBD1|TRBV5-1
TGCGCCAGCAGCTTGGACAGGGGACTTGAGGGCTACACCTTC
CASSLDRGLEGYTF
>TRBJ1-5|NA|NA|TRBV6-5
TGTGCCAGCGTGGTTCGGGGTGGCAATCAGCCCCAGCATTTT
CASVVRGGNQPQHF
>TRBJ2-1|NA|NA|TRBV7-7
TGTGCCAGCAGCTTAGCGGGGAGCTCCTACAATGAGCAGTTCTTC
CASSLAGSSYNEQFF
>TRBJ1-1|few|NA|TRBV6-5
TGTGCCAGCAGGCGCACAGGGTGGGGAAGCACTGAAGCTTTCTTT
CASRRTGWGSTEAFF
>TRBJ1-1|few|TRBD1|TRBV7-3
TGTGCCAGCAGCCGGGACAGGAACACTGAAGCTTTCTTT
CASSRDRNTEAFF
>TRBJ1-2|NA|TRBD1|TRBV4-3
TGCGCCAGCAGTCTTGGAAGGGGACAGACTAACTATGGCTACACCTTC
CASSLGRGQTNYGYTF
>TRBJ1-2|NA|NA|TRBV11-2
TGTGCCAGCAGACGGGAGGCAGCAGTACTTAACTATGGCTACACCTTC
CASRREAAVLNYGYTF
>TRBJ1-2|NA|NA|TRBV15
TGTGCCACCAGCAGACCCGGGAGAAACTATGGCTACACCTTC
CATSRPGRNYGYTF
>TRBJ1-1|NA|TRBD1|TRBV3-1/TRBV3-2
TGTGCCAGCAGCCAAGTAACCGGACAGGAGGGCAGAGCTTTCTTT
CASSQVTGQEGRAFF
>TRBJ1-5|NA|TRBD1|TRBV28
TGTGCCAGCAGTTCACCGGGACAGGGGATCAATCAGCCCCAGCATTTT
CASSSPGQGINQPQHF
>TRBJ1-1|NA|NA|TRBV6-2/TRBV6-3
TGTGCCAGCAGTTACTCAGGCAGGAGGAACACTGAAGCTTTCTTT
CASSYSGRRNTEAFF
>TRBJ1-3|NA|NA|TRBV5-1
TGCGCCAGCAGCTTGGCCGAGGGGTCTCGAAACACCATATATTTT
CASSLAEGSRNTIYF
>TRBJ2-2|NA|TRBD1|TRBV2
TGTGCCAGCAGTCCCCGGACAGGTCAAATCTCCGGGGAGCTGTTTTTT
CASSPRTGQISGELFF